The 12 T cell receptor beta chains in this list originate from one sample, sequenced in a study of OX40 agonist ivuxolimab in advanced cancers. Profiling relied on immunoSEQ multiplex PCR, and the TCRdb table lists in-frame clones only, not all of them. The sample has roughly 13,000 clones; roughly 75% are singletons. The sequencing here drew on CD4+ or CD8+ T cells sorted from blood, taken in a trial of the OX40 agonist ivuxolimab. Source of these receptors: an adult with an advanced solid tumor such as melanoma, head and neck, liver or kidney cancer.

The rearrangement links TRBV7-9 to TRBJ2-7, with TRBD1 matching over 7 bases. The CDR3 sequence is 13 residues long. The V segment lost 4 bases and the J segment 7 bases; nucleotides outside the gene matches: 7. The germline CDR1 and CDR2 sequences are SEHNR and FQNEAQ (reference sequence). The CDR3 loop reads CASSSGGLGEQYF. DNA for the CDR3: TGTGCCAGCAGCTCAGGGGGTTTAGGTGAGCAGTACTTC.

V gene TRBV25-1 combines with J gene TRBJ2-5, with D perhaps TRBD1 (5 bases). The J call may be incorrect, as the DNA end agrees better with TRBJ2-7. Germline CDR1 is MGHDK and CDR2 is SYGVNS. This CDR3 comprises 13 residues. The CDR3 DNA follows: TGTGCCAGCTGGGCAGGGTTCTCCTACGAGCAGTACTTC. The encoded protein is CASWAGFSYEQYF.

Within the sample, this clone is medium-sized. This chain links TRBV7-8 with TRBJ2-2; weak D call: TRBD1 (6 bases). With 5 bases removed from V and 1 base from J, the gap between germline ends came to 14 bases. The length of the CDR3 is 16 residues. Germline loops: CDR1 SGHVS, CDR2 FQNEAQ. CDR3 in amino acids: CASSITGSENTGELFF. The CDR3 DNA reads as TGTGCCAGCAGCATAACAGGGTCGGAGAACACCGGGGAGCTGTTTTTT.

The chain combines TRBV2 with TRBJ1-3; 8 nucleotides align to TRBD1. CDR1 and CDR2 from the germline V gene are SNHLY and FYNNEI. This CDR3 spans 16 amino acids. Unmatched junction bases numbered 7, after V lost 6 bases and J lost 0 bases. The CDR3 sequence is CASRPDRGSSGNTIYF. In nucleotides, the CDR3 is TGTGCCAGCAGACCCGACAGGGGCAGCTCTGGAAACACCATATATTTT.

CDR3: CASSSGGATGELFF. CDR3 nucleotide sequence: TGTGCCAGCAGTAGCGGGGGGGCCACCGGGGAGCTGTTTTTT. This chain links TRBV6-5 with TRBJ2-2; TRBD2 matches 10 bases. This CDR3 has 14 amino acids. V lost 5 bases to trimming and J lost 4 bases; unmatched junction nucleotides: 1. Germline V gives CDR1 MNHEY, CDR2 SVGAGI.

J is TRBJ1-2 and V is TRBV5-1, with D possibly being TRBD1 (6 bases). Germline V CDR1 and CDR2: SGHRS, YFSETQ. Trimming left V 0 bases short and J 1 base short, with 16 bases between. This CDR3 contains 17 residues. This CDR3 reads CASSLGFTGSVNYGYTF. CDR3 bases: TGCGCCAGCAGCTTGGGATTCACAGGGAGCGTTAACTATGGCTACACCTTC.

The genes are TRBV5-1 and TRBJ2-1; maybe TRBD1 (6 bases). The CDR3 length is 14 residues. Germline V gene data show CDR1 as SGHRS and CDR2 as YFSETQ. Deletions cut 7 bases from V and 4 bases from J, with 15 bases between. The CDR3 region is CASYSLGAYNEQFF. The CDR3 nucleotides read TGCGCCAGCTATTCCCTGGGGGCTTACAATGAGCAGTTCTTC.

This clone came up once. This rearrangement joins TRBV2 to TRBJ2-1; 8 bases align to TRBD2. The V gene end was trimmed by 4 bases and the J gene end by 4 bases; junction bases not matched to a gene: 9. The V gene's germline CDR1 is SNHLY and CDR2 FYNNEI. This CDR3 region has 16 residues. CDR3 nucleotides: TGTGCCAGCAGTGCGTACGCGGGAGGAGGGTACAATGAGCAGTTCTTC. Amino acids: CASSAYAGGGYNEQFF. The full variable domain, completed using reference TRBV2 and TRBJ2-1, is EPEVTQTPSHQVTQMGQEVILRCVPISNHLYFYWYRQILGQKVEFLVSFYNNEISEKSEIFDDQFSVERPDGSNFTLKIRSTKLEDSAMYFCASSAYAGGGYNEQFFGPGTRLTVL.

A note on this clone: Germline is not matched at one junction end, which may reflect a read error. Other DNA sequences in this specimen translate into the identical CDR3. The chain couples TRBV4-1 to TRBJ1-2, with 9 bases identical to TRBD1. From germline, CDR1 is MGHRA and CDR2 YSYEKL. CDR3 length equals 15 residues. CDR3 in amino acids: CASSQRQGEYYGYTF. For the CDR3, the DNA is TGTGCCAGCAGCCAACGACAGGGGGAGTACTATGGCTACACCTTC.

In DNA, the CDR3 is TGTGCCAGCAGTGAATGGGGAGCAGAGTCGGAGTACTTC. This gives the protein CASSEWGAESEYF. V usage is TRBV2 and J usage is TRBJ2-4; D is perhaps TRBD2 (5 bases). Trimming removed 2 bases from V and 14 bases from J, with 16 bases in between. The CDR3 has 13 amino acids. Germline V gene data show CDR1 as SNHLY and CDR2 as FYNNEI.

This clone has a handful of counts. The chain carries TRBV6-4 and TRBJ2-1, with 7 bases lining up with TRBD2. The CDR3 covers 15 residues. Germline V CDR1 and CDR2: MRHNA, SNTAGT. After removal of 8 bases from V and 0 bases from J, the junction contained 7 bases not matched to a gene. This chain's CDR3 is CASASGAVSYNEQFF. The CDR3 DNA follows: TGTGCCAGCGCAAGCGGGGCAGTCTCCTACAATGAGCAGTTCTTC.

The sample holds a few counts of this clone. The chain recombines TRBV18 with TRBJ1-5; D not resolved. V was clipped by 0 bases and J by 8 bases, with 11 bases between them. The V gene's germline CDR1 is KGHSH and CDR2 LQKENI. The CDR3 sequence is 14 residues long. The CDR3 nucleotides are TGTGCCAGCTCACCACCTAGGGTTCGAGAGCCCCAGCATTTT. Amino acid sequence: CASSPPRVREPQHF.